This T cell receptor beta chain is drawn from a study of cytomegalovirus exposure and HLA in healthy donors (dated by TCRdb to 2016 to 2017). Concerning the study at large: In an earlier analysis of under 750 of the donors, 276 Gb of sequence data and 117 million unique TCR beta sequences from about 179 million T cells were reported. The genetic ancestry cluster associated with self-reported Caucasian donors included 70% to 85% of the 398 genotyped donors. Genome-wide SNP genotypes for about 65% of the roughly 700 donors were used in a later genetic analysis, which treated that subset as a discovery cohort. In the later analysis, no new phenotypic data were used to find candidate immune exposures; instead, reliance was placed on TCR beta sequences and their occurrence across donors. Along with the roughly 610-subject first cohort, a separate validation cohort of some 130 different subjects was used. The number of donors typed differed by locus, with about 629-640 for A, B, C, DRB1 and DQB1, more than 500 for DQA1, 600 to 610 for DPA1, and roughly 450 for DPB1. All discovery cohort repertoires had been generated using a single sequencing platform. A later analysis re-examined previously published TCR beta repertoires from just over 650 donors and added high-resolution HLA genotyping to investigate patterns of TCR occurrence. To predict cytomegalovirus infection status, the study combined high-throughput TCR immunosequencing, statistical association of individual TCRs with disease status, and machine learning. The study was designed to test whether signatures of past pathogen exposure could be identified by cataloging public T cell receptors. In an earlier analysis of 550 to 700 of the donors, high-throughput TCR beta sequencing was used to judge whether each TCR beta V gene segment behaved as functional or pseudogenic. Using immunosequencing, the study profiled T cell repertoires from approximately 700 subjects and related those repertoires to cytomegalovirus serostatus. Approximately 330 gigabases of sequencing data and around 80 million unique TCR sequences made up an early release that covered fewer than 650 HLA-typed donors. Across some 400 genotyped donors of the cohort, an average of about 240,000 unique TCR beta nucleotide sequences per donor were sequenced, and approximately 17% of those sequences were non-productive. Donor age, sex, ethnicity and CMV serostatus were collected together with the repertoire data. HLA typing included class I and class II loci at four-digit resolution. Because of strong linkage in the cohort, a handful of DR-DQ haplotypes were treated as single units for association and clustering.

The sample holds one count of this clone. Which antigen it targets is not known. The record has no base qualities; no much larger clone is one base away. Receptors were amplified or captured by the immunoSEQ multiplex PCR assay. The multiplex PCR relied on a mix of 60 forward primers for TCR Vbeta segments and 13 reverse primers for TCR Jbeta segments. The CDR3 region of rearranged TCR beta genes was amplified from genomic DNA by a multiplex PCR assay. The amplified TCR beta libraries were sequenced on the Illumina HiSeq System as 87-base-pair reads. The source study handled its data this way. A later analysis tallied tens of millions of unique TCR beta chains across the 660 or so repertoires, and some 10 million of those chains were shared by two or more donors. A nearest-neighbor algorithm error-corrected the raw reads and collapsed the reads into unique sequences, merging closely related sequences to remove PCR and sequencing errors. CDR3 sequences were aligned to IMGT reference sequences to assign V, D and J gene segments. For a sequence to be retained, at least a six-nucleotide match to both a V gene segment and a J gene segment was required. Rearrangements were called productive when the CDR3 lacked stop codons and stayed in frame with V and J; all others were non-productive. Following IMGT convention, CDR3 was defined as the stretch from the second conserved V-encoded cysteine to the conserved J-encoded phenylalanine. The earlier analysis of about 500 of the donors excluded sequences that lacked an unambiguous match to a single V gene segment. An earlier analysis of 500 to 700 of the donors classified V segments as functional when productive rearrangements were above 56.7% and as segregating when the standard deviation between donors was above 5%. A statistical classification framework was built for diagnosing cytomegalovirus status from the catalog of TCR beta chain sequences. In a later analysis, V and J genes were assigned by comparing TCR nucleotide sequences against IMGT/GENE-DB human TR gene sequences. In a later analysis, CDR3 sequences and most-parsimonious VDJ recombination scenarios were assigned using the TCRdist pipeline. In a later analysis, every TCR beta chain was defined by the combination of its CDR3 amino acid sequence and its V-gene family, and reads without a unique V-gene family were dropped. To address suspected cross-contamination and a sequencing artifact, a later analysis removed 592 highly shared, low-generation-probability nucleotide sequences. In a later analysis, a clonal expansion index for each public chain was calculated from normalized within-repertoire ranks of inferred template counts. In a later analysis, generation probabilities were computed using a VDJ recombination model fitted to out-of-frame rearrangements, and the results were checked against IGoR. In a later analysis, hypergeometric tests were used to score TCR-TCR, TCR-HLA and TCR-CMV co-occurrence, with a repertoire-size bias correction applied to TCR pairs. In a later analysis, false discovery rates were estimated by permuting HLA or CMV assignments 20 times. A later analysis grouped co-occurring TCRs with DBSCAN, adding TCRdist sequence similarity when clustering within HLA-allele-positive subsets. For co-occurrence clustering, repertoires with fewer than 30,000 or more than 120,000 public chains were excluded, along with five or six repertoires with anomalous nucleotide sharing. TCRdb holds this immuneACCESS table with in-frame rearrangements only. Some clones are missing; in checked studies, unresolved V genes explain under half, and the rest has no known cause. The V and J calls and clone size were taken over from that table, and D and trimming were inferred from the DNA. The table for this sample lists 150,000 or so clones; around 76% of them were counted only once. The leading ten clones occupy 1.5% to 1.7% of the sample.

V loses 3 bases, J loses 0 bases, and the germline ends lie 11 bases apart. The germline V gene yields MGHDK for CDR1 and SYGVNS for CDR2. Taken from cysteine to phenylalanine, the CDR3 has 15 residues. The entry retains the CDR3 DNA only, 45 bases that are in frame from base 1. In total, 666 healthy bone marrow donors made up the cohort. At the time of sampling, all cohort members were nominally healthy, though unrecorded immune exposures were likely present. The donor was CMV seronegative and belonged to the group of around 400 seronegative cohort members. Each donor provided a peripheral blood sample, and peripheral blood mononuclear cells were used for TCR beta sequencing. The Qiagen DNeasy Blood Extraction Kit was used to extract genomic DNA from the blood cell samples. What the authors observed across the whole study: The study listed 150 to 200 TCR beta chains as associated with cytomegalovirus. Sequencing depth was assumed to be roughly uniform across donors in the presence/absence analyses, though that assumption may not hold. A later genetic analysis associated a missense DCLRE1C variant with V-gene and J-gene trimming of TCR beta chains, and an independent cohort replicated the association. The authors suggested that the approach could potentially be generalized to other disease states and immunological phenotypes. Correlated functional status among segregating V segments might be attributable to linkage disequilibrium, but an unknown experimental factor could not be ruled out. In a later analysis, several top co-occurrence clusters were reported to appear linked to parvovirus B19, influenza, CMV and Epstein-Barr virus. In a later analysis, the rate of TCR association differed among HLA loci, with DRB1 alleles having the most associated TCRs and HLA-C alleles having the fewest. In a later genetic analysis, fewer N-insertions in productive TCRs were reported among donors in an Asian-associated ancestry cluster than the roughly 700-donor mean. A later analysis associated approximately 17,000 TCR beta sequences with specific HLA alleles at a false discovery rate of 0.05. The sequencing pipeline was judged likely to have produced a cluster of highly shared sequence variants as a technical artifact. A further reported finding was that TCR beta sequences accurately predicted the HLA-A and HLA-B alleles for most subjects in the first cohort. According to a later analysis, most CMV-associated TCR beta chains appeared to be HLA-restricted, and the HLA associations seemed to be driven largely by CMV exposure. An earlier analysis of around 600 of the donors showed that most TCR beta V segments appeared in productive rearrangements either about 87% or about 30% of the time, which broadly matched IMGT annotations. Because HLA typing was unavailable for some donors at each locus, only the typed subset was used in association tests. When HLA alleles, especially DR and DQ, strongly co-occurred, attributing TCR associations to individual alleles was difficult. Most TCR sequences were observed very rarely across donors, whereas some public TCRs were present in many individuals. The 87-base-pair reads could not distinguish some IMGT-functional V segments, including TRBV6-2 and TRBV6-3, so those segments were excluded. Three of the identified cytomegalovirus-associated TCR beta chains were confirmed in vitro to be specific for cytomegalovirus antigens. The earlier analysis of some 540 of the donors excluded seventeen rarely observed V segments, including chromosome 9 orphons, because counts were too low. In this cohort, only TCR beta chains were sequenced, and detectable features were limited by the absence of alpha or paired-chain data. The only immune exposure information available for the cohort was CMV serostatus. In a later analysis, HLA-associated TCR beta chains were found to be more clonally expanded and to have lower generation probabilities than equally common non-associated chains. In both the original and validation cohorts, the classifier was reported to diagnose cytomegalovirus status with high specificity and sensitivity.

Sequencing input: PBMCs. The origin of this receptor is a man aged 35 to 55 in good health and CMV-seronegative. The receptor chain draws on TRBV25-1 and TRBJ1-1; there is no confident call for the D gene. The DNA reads TGTGCCAGCAGTGATGGCCGTACAGTGAACACTGAAGCTTTCTTT. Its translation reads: CASSDGRTVNTEAFF.